These 10 T cell receptor beta chains were sequenced from one sample in a study of blood T cell repertoires in COVID-19. Profiling relied on immunoSEQ multiplex PCR, and the TCRdb table lists in-frame clones only, not all of them. Among about 82,000 clones listed, roughly 89% were seen once. Sequencing input: PBMCs or T cells enriched from blood (not recorded which). These receptor sequences come from a woman in her fifties or sixties with acute COVID-19.

This rearrangement joins TRBV24-1 to TRBJ2-2; D perhaps matches TRBD1 (5 bases). The CDR3 loop spans 14 amino acids. V dropped 6 bases and J dropped 4 bases, with 11 bases sitting between them. Germline CDR1 and CDR2: KGHDR and SFDVKD. DNA of the CDR3: TGTGCCACCAGTCAAAGGGGTAGCACCGGGGAGCTGTTTTTT. The encoded protein is CATSQRGSTGELFF.

V and J are TRBV5-4 and TRBJ2-3; a weak D match, TRBD1 (5 bases). The V gene lost 1 base and the J gene lost 4 bases, with 7 bases spanning the gap. CDR1 and CDR2 (germline): SGHNT, YYREEE (reference sequence). The CDR3 sequence is 13 residues long. CDR3 DNA sequence: TGTGCCAGCAGCTTGCCAGGGCCAGATACGCAGTATTTT. Its translation: CASSLPGPDTQYF.

This sequence joins TRBV21-1 and TRBJ2-2; no DNA check was done on the table's D call, TRBD2. TRBV21-1 is a recognized pseudogene. There are 17 residues in the CDR3. The CDR3 protein is CASSKLAGDRWVGELFF. In nucleotides, the CDR3 is TGTGCCAGCAGCAAGCTAGCGGGAGATCGCTGGGTCGGGGAGCTGTTTTTT.

This chain joins TRBV5-1 and TRBJ2-7, with D perhaps matching TRBD1 (6 bases). V shed 0 bases and J shed 0 bases, with 13 bases lying between them. The CDR3 covers 16 residues. Germline V gives CDR1 SGHRS, CDR2 YFSETQ. CDR3 residues: CASSLGGQLSSYEQYF. The CDR3 DNA reads as TGCGCCAGCAGCTTGGGAGGACAGCTCAGCTCCTACGAGCAGTACTTC. Variable domain in full (rest from reference TRBV5-1 and TRBJ2-7): KAGVTQTPRYLIKTRGQQVTLSCSPISGHRSVSWYQQTPGQGLQFLFEYFSETQRNKGNFPGRFSGRQFSNSRSEMNVSTLELGDSALYLCASSLGGQLSSYEQYFGPGTRLTVT.

The J gene is TRBJ1-3, the V gene TRBV2; weak D call: TRBD1 (5 bases). Germline CDR1 is SNHLY and CDR2 is FYNNEI. The V and J ends lost 5 bases and 0 bases respectively, with 17 bases between them. The length of the CDR3 is 17 residues. CDR3 nucleotides: TGTGCCAGCAGTCCCGGCGGGGCGGGCGTCTCTGGAAACACCATATATTTT. As protein: CASSPGGAGVSGNTIYF.

The V and J genes are TRBV5-1 and TRBJ2-1; a weak D match, TRBD1 (6 bases). The CDR3 length is 15 residues. Germline CDR1 reads SGHRS; CDR2 reads YFSETQ. The ends were cut back, 4 bases at V and 0 bases at J, with 11 bases in the middle. This chain's CDR3 is CASSPEGGSYNEQFF. CDR3 in DNA: TGCGCCAGCAGCCCAGAAGGGGGCTCCTACAATGAGCAGTTCTTC.

The V and J genes are TRBV5-4 and TRBJ2-5, with TRBD2 matching over 7 bases. In germline, CDR1 is SGHNT, CDR2 YYREEE (reference sequence). J gave up 3 bases and V 4 bases, and 6 bases lay outside the gene matches. The CDR3 covers 14 residues. The CDR3 spells CASSGGGREETQYF. The CDR3 bases are TGTGCCAGCAGCGGGGGGGGACGGGAAGAGACCCAGTACTTC.

The chain uses TRBV7-9 and TRBJ2-1; 15 bases fit TRBD2. The CDR3 is made up of 17 amino acids. V was clipped by 5 bases and J by 4 bases; unmatched bases: 6. Germline V CDR1 and CDR2: SEHNR, FQNEAQ (reference sequence). CDR3 DNA: TGTGCCAGCAGCGCCGGACTAGCGGGAGGGATGTACAATGAGCAGTTCTTC. It codes for CASSAGLAGGMYNEQFF.

The chain links TRBV3-1 (or the pseudogene TRBV3-2) to TRBJ1-2; TRBD1 might be the D (5 bases). The germline gives CDR1 LGHDT, CDR2 YNNKEL (reference sequence). CDR3 size: 14 residues. Trimming left V 4 bases short and J 7 bases short, with 16 bases between. The CDR3 is CASSPAGEFGGYTF. CDR3 coding DNA: TGTGCCAGCAGCCCCGCGGGGGAATTTGGTGGCTACACCTTC.

The V call is TRBV19, the J call TRBJ1-1, with a possible D match to TRBD1 (6 bases). Germline V gene data show CDR1 as LNHDA and CDR2 as SQIVND (reference sequence). V lost 5 bases to trimming and J lost 3 bases, with 13 bases between them. This CDR3 spans 14 amino acids. The CDR3, as DNA: TGTGCCAGTAGTGTCCGGGACACTCACACTGAAGCTTTCTTT. Its translation: CASSVRDTHTEAFF. Combining the CDR3 with reference TRBV19 and TRBJ1-1 gives the whole variable domain DGGITQSPKYLFRKEGQNVTLSCEQNLNHDAMYWYRQDPGQGLRLIYYSQIVNDFQKGDIAEGYSVSREKKESFPLTVTSAQKNPTAFYLCASSVRDTHTEAFFGQGTRLTVV.